The rows below give T cell receptor beta chains drawn from one sample of a study of shared clonotypes between healthy human individuals. Sequencing used immunoSEQ multiplex PCR; TCRdb keeps in-frame clones, though not all of them. The repertoire includes about 660,000 clones, approximately 79% of them detected once, and about 1.8% sits in the top ten. Specimen: memory CD4+ T cells sorted from blood. These receptors came from a woman younger than 45 in good health. Each CDR3 is given with its conserved first and last residue.

v_call,cdr3_length,cdr3_aa
TRBV2,17,CASSEAGSGSSGNTIYF
TRBV19,13,CASSISDRNIQYF
TRBV4-2,15,CASSQVVASTDTQYF
TRBV15,17,CATSRDIGTALPYEQYF
TRBV28,13,CASRPGQGYGYTF
TRBV6-4,15,CASSLGTGAGETQYF
TRBV4-1,12,CASSHLYDTQYF
TRBV7-3,16,CASSAQGASNTGELFF
TRBV5-1,15,CASSPWTGVNYGYTF
TRBV9,16,CASSDHPSGTQETQYF
TRBV7-9,13,CASSFSTDQPQHF
TRBV4-1,15,CASSPAGTATGELFF
TRBV27,12,CASRPVPYEQYF
TRBV10-1,13,CASSDRTEYGYTF
TRBV6-5,12,CASRGFQETQYF
TRBV6-6,13,CASSPGSGQPQHF